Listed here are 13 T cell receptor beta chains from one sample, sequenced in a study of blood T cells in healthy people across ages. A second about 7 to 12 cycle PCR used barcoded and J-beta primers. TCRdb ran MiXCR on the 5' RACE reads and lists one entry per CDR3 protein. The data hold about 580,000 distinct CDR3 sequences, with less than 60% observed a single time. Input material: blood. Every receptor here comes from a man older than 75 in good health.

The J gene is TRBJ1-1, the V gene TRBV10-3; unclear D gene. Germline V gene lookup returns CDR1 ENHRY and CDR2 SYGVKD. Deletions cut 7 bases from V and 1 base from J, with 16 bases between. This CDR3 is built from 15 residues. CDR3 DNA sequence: TGTGCCATCACCCAAAACGAAGGAGGGAACACTGAAGCTTTCTTT. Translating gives CAITQNEGGNTEAFF.

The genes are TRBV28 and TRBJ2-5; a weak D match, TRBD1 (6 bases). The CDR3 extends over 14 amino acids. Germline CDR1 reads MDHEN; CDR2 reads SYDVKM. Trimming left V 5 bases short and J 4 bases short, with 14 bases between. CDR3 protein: CASSVSGTPETQYF. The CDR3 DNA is TGTGCCAGCAGTGTATCAGGGACACCAGAGACCCAGTACTTC.

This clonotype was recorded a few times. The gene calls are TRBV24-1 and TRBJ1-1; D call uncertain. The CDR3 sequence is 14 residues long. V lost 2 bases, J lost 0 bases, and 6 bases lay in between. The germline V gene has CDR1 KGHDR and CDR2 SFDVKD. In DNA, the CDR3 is TGTGCCACCAGTGATTCCGGAATGAACACTGAAGCTTTCTTT. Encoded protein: CATSDSGMNTEAFF.

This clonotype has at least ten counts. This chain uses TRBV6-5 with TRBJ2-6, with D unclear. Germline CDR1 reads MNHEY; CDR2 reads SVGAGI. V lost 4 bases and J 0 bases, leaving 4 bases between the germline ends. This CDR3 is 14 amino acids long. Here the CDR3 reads CASSSSSGANVLTF. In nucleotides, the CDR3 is TGTGCCAGCAGTTCCAGCTCTGGGGCCAACGTCCTGACTTTC.

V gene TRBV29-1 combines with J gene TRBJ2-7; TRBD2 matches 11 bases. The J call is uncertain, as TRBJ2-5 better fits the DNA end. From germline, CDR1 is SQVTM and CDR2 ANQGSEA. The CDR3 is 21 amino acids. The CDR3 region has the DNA TGCAGCGTTGTCGGAGTGGGTCGGCTAGCGGGGGGCGGGAGTCAGCAGGAGACCCAGTACTTC. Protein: CSVVGVGRLAGGGSQQETQYF.

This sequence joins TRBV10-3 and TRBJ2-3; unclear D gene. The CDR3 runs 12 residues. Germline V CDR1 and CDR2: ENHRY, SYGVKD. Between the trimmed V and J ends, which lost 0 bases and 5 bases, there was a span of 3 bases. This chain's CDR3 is CAISESGDTQYF. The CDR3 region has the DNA TGTGCCATCAGTGAGTCGGGAGATACGCAGTATTTT.

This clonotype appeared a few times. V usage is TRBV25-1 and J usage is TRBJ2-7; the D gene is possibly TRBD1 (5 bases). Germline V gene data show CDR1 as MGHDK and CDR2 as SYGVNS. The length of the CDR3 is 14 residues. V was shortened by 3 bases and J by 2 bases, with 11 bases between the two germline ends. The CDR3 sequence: CASSDRVATYEQYF. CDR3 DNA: TGTGCCAGCAGTGACAGGGTCGCTACCTACGAGCAGTACTTC.

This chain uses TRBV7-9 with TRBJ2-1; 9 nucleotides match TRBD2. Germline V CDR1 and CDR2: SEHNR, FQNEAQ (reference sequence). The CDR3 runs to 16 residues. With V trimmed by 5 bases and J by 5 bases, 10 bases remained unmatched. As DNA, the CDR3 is TGTGCCAGCAGCCAGAGGGGCGGGAGGGCCCACAATGAGCAGTTCTTC. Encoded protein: CASSQRGGRAHNEQFF.

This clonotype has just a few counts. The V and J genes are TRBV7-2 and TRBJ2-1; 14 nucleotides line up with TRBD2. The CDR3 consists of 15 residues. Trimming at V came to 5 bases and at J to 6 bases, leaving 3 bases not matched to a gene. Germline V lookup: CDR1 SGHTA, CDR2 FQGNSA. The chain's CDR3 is CASSEGLAGVNEQFF. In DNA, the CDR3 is TGTGCCAGCAGCGAGGGACTAGCGGGAGTCAATGAGCAGTTCTTC.

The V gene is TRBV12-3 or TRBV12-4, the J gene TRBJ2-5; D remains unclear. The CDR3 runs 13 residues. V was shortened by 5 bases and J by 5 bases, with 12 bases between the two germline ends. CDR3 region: CASSPQNPETQYF. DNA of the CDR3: TGTGCCAGCAGTCCCCAAAACCCGGAGACCCAGTACTTC.

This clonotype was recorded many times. CDR3 amino acids: CASGGRSDGTYEQYF. The CDR3, as DNA: TGTGCCAGCGGGGGTCGGTCGGACGGGACCTACGAGCAGTACTTC. This chain uses TRBV6-6 with TRBJ2-7, with D perhaps TRBD1 or TRBD2 (5 bases each). Trimming removed 8 bases at V and 2 bases at J, with 19 bases between. This CDR3 is built from 15 residues. Germline CDR1 MNHNY, CDR2 SVGAGI (reference sequence).

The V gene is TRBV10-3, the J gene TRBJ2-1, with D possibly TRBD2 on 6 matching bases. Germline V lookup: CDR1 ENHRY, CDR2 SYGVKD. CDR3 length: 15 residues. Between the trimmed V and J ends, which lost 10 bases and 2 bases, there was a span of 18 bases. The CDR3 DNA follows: TGTGCCACCTTGGGGGGTTTCCTCCCCTACAATGAGCAGTTCTTC. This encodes CATLGGFLPYNEQFF.

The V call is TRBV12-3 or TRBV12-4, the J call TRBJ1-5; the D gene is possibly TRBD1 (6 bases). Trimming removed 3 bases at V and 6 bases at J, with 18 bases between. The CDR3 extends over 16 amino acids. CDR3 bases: TGTGCCAGCAGTTTGGTCATAACAGGGTCGGGTCAGCCCCAGCATTTT. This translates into CASSLVITGSGQPQHF.